This T cell receptor (beta chain) comes out of a study of T cell responses to AZD1222 COVID-19 vaccine. Profiling relied on immunoSEQ multiplex PCR, and the TCRdb table lists in-frame clones only, not all of them. The sample records under 200,000 clones, approximately 90% being singletons. Study results and limitations: Repertoires were obtained only post-peak T cell response. Reportedly, nearly half of unique spike TCRs recognized epitopes outside B.1.351/B.1.1.7 mutations.

With respect to this clone: Its specificity is unknown.

The source of this sequence is an adult in good health. This specimen consisted of peripheral blood, obtained on day 0 of AZD1222 vaccination.

The DNA for the CDR3 is TGTGCCAGCAGCCAAGAGGACAGGGTACCCTACGAGCAGTACTTC. It specifies CASSQEDRVPYEQYF. The chain recombines TRBV3-1 (or the pseudogene TRBV3-2) with TRBJ2-7, with 8 bases aligning to TRBD1. This CDR3 spans 15 amino acids. Germline trimming cut 0 bases from V and 2 bases from J; bases unmatched to any gene: 3. CDR1 and CDR2 from the germline V gene are LGHDT and YNNKEL (reference sequence).